Each of the 16 T cell receptor beta chains below was sequenced from the same sample in a study of T cell responses to AZD1222 COVID-19 vaccine. Clones were sequenced by immunoSEQ multiplex PCR, and TCRdb holds only the in-frame ones, with some missing. Of tens of thousands of clones in the sample, 88% are singletons; the top ten hold around 21%. This sample comprised peripheral blood, obtained on day 0 of AZD1222 vaccination. The receptors come from an adult in good health.

This clone was detected a few times. The genes are TRBV7-3 and TRBJ2-2; 10 bases are a match to TRBD1. The CDR3 contains 15 residues. Germline CDR1 SGHTA, CDR2 FQGTGA. V lost 5 bases and J lost 4; bases outside the gene matches: 4. CDR3 in DNA: TGTGCCAGCAGCCCGACAGGGGGCAGCACCGGGGAGCTGTTTTTT. Protein sequence: CASSPTGGSTGELFF.

The gene calls are TRBV24-1 and TRBJ1-1, with D tentatively TRBD1 (6 bases). V lost 5 bases and J lost 2, with 8 bases in between. The CDR3 contains 13 residues. Per the germline V gene, CDR1 is KGHDR and CDR2 is SFDVKD. CDR3 sequence (DNA): TGTGCCACCAGTGGAGGGGGTAACACTGAAGCTTTCTTT. This encodes CATSGGGNTEAFF.

The CDR3 protein is CASSYPTGTGGKAFF. CDR3 coding DNA: TGTGCCAGCAGCTACCCGACCGGGACAGGGGGCAAAGCTTTCTTT. This chain joins TRBV7-2 and TRBJ1-1, with 12 bases identical to TRBD1. CDR3 length equals 15 residues. V was clipped by 4 bases and J by 9 bases; unmatched bases: 9. Germline V gene sequence: CDR1 SGHTA, CDR2 FQGNSA.

This sequence joins TRBV7-9 and TRBJ2-1, with D unclear. V was cut by 4 bases and J by 8 bases, with 6 bases left in between. The CDR3 is made up of 11 amino acids. Germline V lookup: CDR1 SEHNR, CDR2 FQNEAQ (reference sequence). CDR3 bases: TGTGCCAGCAGCTGGCTGGATGAGCAGTTCTTC. Translation: CASSWLDEQFF.

V gene TRBV5-1 combines with J gene TRBJ2-1; TRBD1 agrees at 9 bases. CDR1 SGHRS and CDR2 YFSETQ come from the germline V gene. Trimming at V came to 4 bases and at J to 1 base, leaving 3 bases not matched to a gene. This CDR3 has 15 amino acids. The CDR3 coding sequence is TGCGCCAGCAGCCAACAGGGGGCTTCCTACAATGAGCAGTTCTTC. This translates into CASSQQGASYNEQFF.

The chain recombines TRBV10-1 with TRBJ1-1; D perhaps matches TRBD1 (6 bases). CDR3 length equals 17 residues. Trimming stripped 8 bases from V and 5 bases from J, with 27 bases between. The V gene's germline CDR1 is WNHNN and CDR2 SYGVQD (reference sequence). CDR3 DNA sequence: TGCGCCAGCCAGGGCCCTACCGGGCCCCAAGGGGGGACTGAAGCTTTCTTT. It specifies CASQGPTGPQGGTEAFF.

The rearrangement uses TRBV4-2 and TRBJ2-1; TRBD2 aligns across 10 bases. CDR3 length: 16 residues. The V and J ends lost 5 bases and 5 bases, in that order; junction bases with no gene match: 9. Per the germline V gene, CDR1 is LGHNA and CDR2 is YNFKEQ. The CDR3, as DNA: TGTGCCAGCAGCTTCGCCCCACTAGCGGGGCACAATGAGCAGTTCTTC. Amino acids: CASSFAPLAGHNEQFF.

The V and J genes are TRBV5-1 and TRBJ1-6, with 7 bases that match TRBD1. The CDR3 length is 16 residues. Trimming removed 0 bases from V and 2 bases from J; junction bases left unmatched: 2. Looked up from germline, CDR1 is SGHRS and CDR2 is YFSETQ. CDR3 protein: CASSLGTGAYNSPLHF. The CDR3 DNA reads as TGCGCCAGCAGCTTGGGGACAGGAGCCTATAATTCACCCCTCCACTTT.

About this clone itself: At the DNA level, this CDR3 is encoded by other sequences in the same sample as well. V and J are TRBV19 and TRBJ1-2; D unclear. Germline V lookup: CDR1 LNHDA, CDR2 SQIVND (reference sequence). The CDR3 is 14 amino acids. With 1 base removed from V and 0 bases from J, the gap between germline ends came to 6 bases. The CDR3 loop is CASSIGAANYGYTF. Here the CDR3 DNA reads TGTGCCAGTAGTATAGGGGCAGCTAACTATGGCTACACCTTC.

V is TRBV27 and J is TRBJ1-2, with D possibly matching TRBD1 (5 bases). Trimming removed 2 bases at V and 7 bases at J, with 11 bases between. This CDR3 comprises 13 residues. In germline, CDR1 is MNHEY, CDR2 SMNVEV (reference sequence). CDR3 loop: CASSLGGASGYTF. The CDR3 nucleotides read TGTGCCAGCAGTTTAGGAGGGGCAAGTGGCTACACCTTC.

In this sample, this clone turned up once. V and J are TRBV20-1 and TRBJ1-3; D possibly corresponds to TRBD1 (5 bases). The CDR3 has 14 residues. V lost 3 bases, J lost 2 bases, and 11 bases lay in between. CDR1 and CDR2 (germline): DFQATT, SNEGSKA (reference sequence). The CDR3 nucleotides read TGCAGTGCTAGTTCCAGGGTGGCTGGAAACACCATATATTTT. Translated, it gives CSASSRVAGNTIYF.

The chain employs TRBV4-3 and TRBJ1-5; D is uncertain. V was trimmed by 1 base and J by 9 bases, leaving 10 bases between them. This CDR3 has 13 amino acids. CDR1 and CDR2 from the germline V gene are LGHNA and YSLEER. CDR3 sequence: CASSQGSAGPQHF. In nucleotides, the CDR3 is TGCGCCAGCAGCCAAGGGTCCGCGGGGCCCCAGCATTTT.

This rearrangement joins TRBV7-8 to TRBJ1-5; D gene unclear. Germline loops: CDR1 SGHVS, CDR2 FQNEAQ. The CDR3 is made up of 14 amino acids. The V end was cut by 2 bases, the J end by 5 bases, with 10 bases between. As DNA, the CDR3 is TGTGCCAGCAGCTTATGGGAGCACGATCAGCCCCAGCATTTT. This codes for CASSLWEHDQPQHF.

The chain uses TRBV6-6 and TRBJ1-3; no firm D call. This CDR3 region has 14 residues. The germline CDR1 and CDR2 sequences are MNHNY and SVGAGI (reference sequence). The V end was cut by 6 bases, the J end by 3 bases, with 12 bases between. The CDR3 spells CASSPRTGGNTIYF. The CDR3, as DNA: TGTGCCAGCAGCCCCAGGACCGGTGGAAACACCATATATTTT.

The gene calls are TRBV19 and TRBJ2-6; D uncertain. Germline assignment: CDR1 LNHDA and CDR2 SQIVND (reference sequence). The V gene lost 1 base and the J gene lost 0 bases, with 7 bases spanning the gap. The CDR3 contains 16 residues. CDR3 sequence (DNA): TGTGCCAGTAGTATAGCCCGAGGCTCTGGGGCCAACGTCCTGACTTTC. Translating it yields CASSIARGSGANVLTF. The full variable domain, with the rest looked up from reference TRBV19 and TRBJ2-6, is DGGITQSPKYLFRKEGQNVTLSCEQNLNHDAMYWYRQDPGQGLRLIYYSQIVNDFQKGDIAEGYSVSREKKESFPLTVTSAQKNPTAFYLCASSIARGSGANVLTFGAGSRLTVL.

This clone was seen once. V gene TRBV6-5 combines with J gene TRBJ2-2; tentative D call: TRBD2 (7 bases). This CDR3 has 15 residues. The germline V and J ends were trimmed by 1 base and 9 bases, with 15 bases remaining between them. From germline, CDR1 is MNHEY and CDR2 SVGAGI. CDR3 residues: CASSYWGGADRELFF. The CDR3 nucleotides read TGTGCCAGCAGTTACTGGGGGGGGGCCGATCGGGAGCTGTTTTTT.